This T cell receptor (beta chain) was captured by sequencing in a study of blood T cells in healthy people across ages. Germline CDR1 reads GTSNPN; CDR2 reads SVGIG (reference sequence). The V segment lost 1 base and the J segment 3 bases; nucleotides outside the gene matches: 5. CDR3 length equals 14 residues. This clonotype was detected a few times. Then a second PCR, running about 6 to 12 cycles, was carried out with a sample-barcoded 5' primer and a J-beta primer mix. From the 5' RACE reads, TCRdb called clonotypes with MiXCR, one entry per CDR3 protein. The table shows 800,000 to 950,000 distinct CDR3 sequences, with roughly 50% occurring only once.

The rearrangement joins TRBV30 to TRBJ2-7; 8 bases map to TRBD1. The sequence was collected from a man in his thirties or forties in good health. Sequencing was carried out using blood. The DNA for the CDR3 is TGTGCCTGGAGTGCCGGACAGGGAGACTACGAGCAGTACTTC. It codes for CAWSAGQGDYEQYF. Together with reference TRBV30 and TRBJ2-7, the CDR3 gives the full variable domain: SQTIHQWPATLVQPVGSPLSLECTVEGTSNPNLYWYRQAAGRGLQLLFYSVGIGQISSEVPQNLSASRPQDRQFILSSKKLLLSDSGFYLCAWSAGQGDYEQYFGPGTRLTVT.